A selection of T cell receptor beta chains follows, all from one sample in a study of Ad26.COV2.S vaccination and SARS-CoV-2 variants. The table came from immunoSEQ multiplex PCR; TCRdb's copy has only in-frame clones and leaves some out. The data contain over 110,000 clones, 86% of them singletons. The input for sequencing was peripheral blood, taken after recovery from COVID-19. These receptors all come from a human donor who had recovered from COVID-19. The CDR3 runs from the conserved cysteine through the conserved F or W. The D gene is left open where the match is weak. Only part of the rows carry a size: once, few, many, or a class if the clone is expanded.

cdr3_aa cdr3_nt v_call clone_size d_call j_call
CASSQGTGGTTYEQYF TGCGCCAGCAGCCAGGGAACAGGGGGAACGACCTACGAGCAGTACTTC TRBV4-1 . TRBD1 TRBJ2-7
CASQTGGHTGELFF TGTGCCAGCCAGACGGGGGGACACACCGGGGAGCTGTTTTTT TRBV6-5 once TRBD2 TRBJ2-2
CASSFGYSNQPQHF TGTGCCAGCAGTTTCGGGTATAGCAATCAGCCCCAGCATTTT TRBV28 once . TRBJ1-5
CASSTGYNEQFF TGTGCCAGCTCTACGGGGTACAATGAGCAGTTCTTC TRBV18 . . TRBJ2-1
CASRGKAERSAYEQYF TGTGCCAGCAGGGGGAAGGCGGAGAGGAGTGCCTACGAGCAGTACTTC TRBV2 . . TRBJ2-7
CSVERPETSTDTQYF TGCAGCGTTGAACGGCCCGAGACTAGCACAGATACGCAGTATTTT TRBV29-1 . . TRBJ2-3
CASSLEWGQGAGETQYF TGTGCCAGCAGTTTAGAATGGGGACAGGGGGCGGGAGAGACCCAGTACTTC TRBV28 once TRBD1 TRBJ2-5
CASSYSNRGHSPLHF TGTGCCAGCAGTTACTCGAACAGGGGGCACTCACCCCTCCACTTT TRBV6-5 . TRBD1 TRBJ1-6
CASSRRYEQYF TGTGCCAGCAGTCGCCGCTACGAGCAGTACTTC TRBV28 . . TRBJ2-7
CASSPAKGYEQYF TGTGCCAGCTCACCAGCTAAGGGTTACGAGCAGTACTTC TRBV18 . . TRBJ2-7
CASSLWTSGDPSTDTQYF TGTGCCAGCAGCTTGTGGACTAGCGGGGACCCTAGCACAGATACGCAGTATTTT TRBV5-6 . TRBD2 TRBJ2-3
CAWSVPREANYGYTF TGTGCCTGGAGTGTACCAAGGGAGGCTAACTATGGCTACACCTTC TRBV30 . . TRBJ1-2
CASSYSWTGHGYTF TGTGCCAGCAGTTACTCGTGGACAGGGCATGGCTACACCTTC TRBV6-2/TRBV6-3 . TRBD1 TRBJ1-2
CASSLGDRTEAFF TGTGCCAGCAGCTTGGGGGACAGGACTGAGGCTTTCTTT TRBV5-5 . TRBD1 TRBJ1-1
CASSYSPRSQPQHF TGTGCCAGCAGTTACTCGCCCAGAAGCCAGCCCCAGCATTTT TRBV6-5 . . TRBJ1-5
CASSLVGGSYNSPLHF TGTGCCAGCAGCTTAGTGGGGGGCTCCTATAATTCACCCCTCCACTTT TRBV7-2 . . TRBJ1-6
CASSFADRDKVGYTF TGTGCCAGCAGCTTCGCCGACAGGGATAAGGTGGGCTACACCTTC TRBV5-4 . TRBD1 TRBJ1-2
CASSPSTGQGNQPQHF TGTGCCAGCAGTCCATCGACGGGACAGGGGAATCAGCCCCAGCATTTT TRBV11-2 . TRBD1 TRBJ1-5
CASRPDSRYEQYF TGCGCCAGCAGACCGGACTCCCGGTACGAGCAGTACTTC TRBV5-1 . . TRBJ2-7
CATSIRRGGETDTQYF TGTGCCACCAGCATCCGACGGGGTGGGGAGACAGATACGCAGTATTTT TRBV15 . . TRBJ2-3
CASSLSSEVDEQFF TGCGCCAGCAGCTTGTCTTCGGAGGTCGATGAGCAGTTCTTC TRBV5-1 . . TRBJ2-1
CASSTQASTNTEAFF TGTGCCAGCAGCACACAGGCTTCGACGAACACTGAAGCTTTCTTT TRBV11-2 . . TRBJ1-1
CASSEVGGYTEAFF TGTGCCAGCAGTGAAGTCGGAGGATACACTGAAGCTTTCTTT TRBV2 . . TRBJ1-1
CASRTDRGSYNEQFF TGCGCCAGCAGAACCGACAGGGGGTCGTACAATGAGCAGTTCTTC TRBV5-1 . TRBD1 TRBJ2-1
CASSSGLNPGQYF TGTGCCAGCAGCTCCGGACTGAACCCCGGGCAGTACTTC TRBV7-8 . . TRBJ2-7
CASRPGGSNQPQHF TGTGCCAGCAGACCAGGGGGAAGCAATCAGCCCCAGCATTTT TRBV28 . TRBD1 TRBJ1-5
CASSYPRADTGELFF TGTGCCAGCAGTTACCCCAGGGCGGACACCGGGGAGCTGTTTTTT TRBV6-5 . . TRBJ2-2
CASSSSGVSNQPQHF TGTGCCAGCAGTAGTTCAGGGGTTAGCAATCAGCCCCAGCATTTT TRBV28 once . TRBJ1-5
CASSLGLRRAGELFF TGTGCCAGCAGCTTAGGTTTGCGTAGGGCCGGGGAGCTGTTTTTT TRBV7-2 . . TRBJ2-2
CASPSHREQYF TGCGCCAGCCCCTCCCACCGCGAGCAGTACTTC TRBV23-1 . . TRBJ2-7
CASSFLAGVPNGQFF TGTGCCAGCAGCTTTCTAGCGGGAGTCCCTAATGGGCAGTTCTTC TRBV7-2 . TRBD2 TRBJ2-1
CASSRRKGGEGVEQFF TGCGCCAGCAGCCGCAGGAAAGGCGGCGAGGGGGTTGAGCAGTTCTTC TRBV4-1 once . TRBJ2-1
CASSQGGHLSADTQYF TGCGCCAGCAGCCAAGGAGGGCATTTATCGGCAGATACGCAGTATTTT TRBV4-3 . . TRBJ2-3
CASSHSAGFTEAFF TGTGCCAGCAGCCATTCCGCAGGGTTCACTGAAGCTTTCTTT TRBV3-1/TRBV3-2 . . TRBJ1-1
CASSLGGNYGYTF TGTGCCAGCAGCTTGGGAGGGAACTATGGCTACACCTTC TRBV13 once . TRBJ1-2
CSASSQEKLFF TGCAGTGCTAGTTCTCAGGAAAAACTGTTTTTT TRBV20-1 once . TRBJ1-4
CASRTPGNSRAGELFF TGCGCCAGCCGGACCCCAGGGAATAGCAGGGCCGGGGAGCTGTTTTTT TRBV10-2 . . TRBJ2-2
CASSSSGGVYEQFF TGTGCCAGCAGCTCTAGCGGGGGGGTGTATGAGCAGTTCTTC TRBV5-6 . TRBD2 TRBJ2-1
CASSRTGGWQPQHF TGTGCCAGCAGCAGGACAGGAGGGTGGCAGCCCCAGCATTTT TRBV7-2 . TRBD1 TRBJ1-5
CASSPFFPFYEQYF TGCGCCAGCAGCCCTTTCTTCCCATTTTACGAGCAGTACTTC TRBV4-1 few . TRBJ2-7